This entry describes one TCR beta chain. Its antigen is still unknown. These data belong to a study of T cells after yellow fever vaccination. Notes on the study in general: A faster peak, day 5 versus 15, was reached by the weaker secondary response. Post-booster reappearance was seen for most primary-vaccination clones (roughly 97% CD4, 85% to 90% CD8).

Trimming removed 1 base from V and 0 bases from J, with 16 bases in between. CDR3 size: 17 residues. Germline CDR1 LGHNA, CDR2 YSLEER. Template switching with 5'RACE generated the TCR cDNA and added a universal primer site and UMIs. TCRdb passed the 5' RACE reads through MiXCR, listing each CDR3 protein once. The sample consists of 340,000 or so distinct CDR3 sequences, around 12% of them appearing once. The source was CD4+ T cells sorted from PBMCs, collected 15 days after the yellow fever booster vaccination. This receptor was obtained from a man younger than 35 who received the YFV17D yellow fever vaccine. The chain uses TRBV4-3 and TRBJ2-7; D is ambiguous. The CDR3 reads CASSQAIGPISSYEQYF. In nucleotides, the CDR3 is TGCGCCAGCAGCCAAGCGATAGGCCCGATTTCCTCCTACGAGCAGTACTTC.